The sequence of this TCR beta chain was determined in a study of blood T cells in healthy people across ages. This clonotype was observed a handful of times. Primed by a sample-barcoded 5' primer and a J-beta primer mix, a second PCR proceeded for 7 to 11 cycles. TCRdb independently ran MiXCR on the 5' RACE reads; one entry per CDR3 protein. The sample carries 850,000 to 1,000,000 distinct CDR3 sequences, around 49% recorded once. The sequenced sample consisted of blood. The receptor was isolated from a man aged 30-40 years in good health.

The CDR3 coding sequence is TGTGCCATCAGTGAAGGGGAGCGAGAGACCCAGTACTTC. Protein: CAISEGERETQYF. The chain has TRBV10-3 and TRBJ2-5; D may be TRBD1 or TRBD2 (5 bases each). The CDR3 covers 13 residues. Trimming removed 3 bases at V and 4 bases at J, with 9 bases between. Germline values: CDR1 ENHRY, CDR2 SYGVKD.